This TCR beta chain was identified in a study of metastatic and nonmetastatic thyroid tumors. About the study: Thyroid patients, malignant and benign, had repertoires compared across blood and tumor or nodule tissue.

Many counts were recorded for this clone. Its antigen remains unidentified. V lost 6 bases, J lost 5 bases, and 14 bases lay in between. This CDR3 is 14 amino acids long. From germline, CDR1 is MNHEY and CDR2 SMNVEV (reference sequence). TCRdb reanalyzed the PCR reads with MiXCR. The data hold tens of thousands of clones, with around 21% observed a single time. Each patient came to thyroid surgery without any prior treatment (of any kind). Study-level points and caveats: Malignant thyroid tumors reportedly had TCR beta diversity that was significantly higher than in benign nodules, in blood and tumor.

Specimen: blood. The chain is built from TRBV27 and TRBJ1-5; D gene ambiguous. The TCR comes from a female donor with papillary thyroid cancer or a benign thyroid nodule (not recorded which). Some clones in this sample may be carry-over from other donors' samples. CDR3 bases: TGTGCCAGCAGCCTGGCCAAGTTGGATCAGCCCCAGCATTTT. It translates to CASSLAKLDQPQHF.